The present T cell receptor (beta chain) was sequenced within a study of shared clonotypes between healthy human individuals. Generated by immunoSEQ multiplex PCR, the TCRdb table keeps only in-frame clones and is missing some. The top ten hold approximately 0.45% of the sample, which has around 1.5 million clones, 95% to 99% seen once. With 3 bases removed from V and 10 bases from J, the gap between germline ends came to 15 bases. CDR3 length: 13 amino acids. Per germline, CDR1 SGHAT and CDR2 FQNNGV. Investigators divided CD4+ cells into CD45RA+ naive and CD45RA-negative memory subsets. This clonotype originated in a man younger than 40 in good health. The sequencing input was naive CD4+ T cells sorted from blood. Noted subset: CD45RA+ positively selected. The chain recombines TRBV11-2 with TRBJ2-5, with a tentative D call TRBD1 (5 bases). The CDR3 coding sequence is TGTGCCAGCAGCTTGACAGACCCAAATGACCAGTACTTC. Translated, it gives CASSLTDPNDQYF.